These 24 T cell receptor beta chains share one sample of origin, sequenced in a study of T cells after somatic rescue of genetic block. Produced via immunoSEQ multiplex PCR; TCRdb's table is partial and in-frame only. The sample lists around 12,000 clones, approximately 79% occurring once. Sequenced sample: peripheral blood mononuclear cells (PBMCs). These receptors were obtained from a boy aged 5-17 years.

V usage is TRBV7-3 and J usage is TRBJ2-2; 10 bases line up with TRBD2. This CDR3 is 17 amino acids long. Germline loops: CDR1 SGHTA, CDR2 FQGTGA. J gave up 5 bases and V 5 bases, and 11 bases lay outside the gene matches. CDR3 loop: CASSPTPGLALTGELFF. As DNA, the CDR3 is TGTGCCAGCAGCCCCACCCCGGGACTAGCGTTAACCGGGGAGCTGTTTTTT.

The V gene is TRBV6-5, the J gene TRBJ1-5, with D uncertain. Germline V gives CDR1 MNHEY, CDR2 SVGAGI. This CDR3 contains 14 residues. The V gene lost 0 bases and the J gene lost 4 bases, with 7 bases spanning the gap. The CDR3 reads CASSYSYPNQPQHF. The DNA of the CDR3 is TGTGCCAGCAGTTACTCTTATCCTAATCAGCCCCAGCATTTT.

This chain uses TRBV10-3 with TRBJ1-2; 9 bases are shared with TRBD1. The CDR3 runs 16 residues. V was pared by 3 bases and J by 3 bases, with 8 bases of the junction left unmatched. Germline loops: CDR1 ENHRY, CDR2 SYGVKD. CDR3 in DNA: TGTGCCATCAGTGACCACCTCAGGACAGGGGACTATGGCTACACCTTC. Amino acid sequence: CAISDHLRTGDYGYTF.

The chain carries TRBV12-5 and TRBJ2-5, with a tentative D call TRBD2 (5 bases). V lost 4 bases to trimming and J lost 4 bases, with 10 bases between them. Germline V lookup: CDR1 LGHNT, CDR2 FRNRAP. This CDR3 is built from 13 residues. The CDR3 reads CASGSGVRETQYF. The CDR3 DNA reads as TGTGCTAGTGGTTCCGGGGTTAGAGAGACCCAGTACTTC. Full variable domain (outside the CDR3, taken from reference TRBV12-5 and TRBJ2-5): DARVTQTPRHKVTEMGQEVTMRCQPILGHNTVFWYRQTMMQGLELLAYFRNRAPLDDSGMPKDRFSAEMPDATLATLKIQPSEPRDSAVYFCASGSGVRETQYFGPGTRLLVL.

The CDR3 region is CASSSDRNTEAFF. CDR3 nucleotide sequence: TGTGCCAGCAGCTCCGACAGGAACACTGAAGCTTTCTTT. V and J are TRBV9 and TRBJ1-1; TRBD1 is a possible D gene (5 bases). Trimming removed 4 bases at V and 1 base at J, with 8 bases between. Germline assignment: CDR1 SGDLS and CDR2 YYNGEE. CDR3 size: 13 residues.

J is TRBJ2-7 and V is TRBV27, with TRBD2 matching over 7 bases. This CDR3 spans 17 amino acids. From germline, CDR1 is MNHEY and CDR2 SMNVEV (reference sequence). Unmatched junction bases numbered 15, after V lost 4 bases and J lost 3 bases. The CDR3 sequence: CASSSRGRGEGSYEQYF. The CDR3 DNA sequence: TGTGCCAGCAGTTCTCGGGGAAGAGGGGAGGGGAGCTACGAGCAGTACTTC.

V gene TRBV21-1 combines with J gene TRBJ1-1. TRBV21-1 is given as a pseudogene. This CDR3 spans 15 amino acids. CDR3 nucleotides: TGTGCCAGCAGGACCCAATACACAATTCGCACTGAAGCTTTCTTT. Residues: CASRTQYTIRTEAFF.

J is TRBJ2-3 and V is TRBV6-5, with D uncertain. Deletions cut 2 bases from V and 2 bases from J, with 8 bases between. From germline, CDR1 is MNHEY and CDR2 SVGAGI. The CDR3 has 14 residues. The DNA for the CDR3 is TGTGCCAGCAGTTACGAGTCCCTCACAGATACGCAGTATTTT. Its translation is CASSYESLTDTQYF.

In DNA, the CDR3 is TGTGCCTGGAAAGACTACAGAAGGATGCTTAATGAAAAACTGTTTTTT. Its translation: CAWKDYRRMLNEKLFF. This chain uses TRBV30 with TRBJ1-4; D call uncertain. CDR1 and CDR2 (germline): GTSNPN, SVGIG (reference sequence). The V gene lost 4 bases and the J gene lost 4 bases, with 19 bases spanning the gap. The CDR3 spans 16 residues. Full variable domain (outside the CDR3, taken from reference TRBV30 and TRBJ1-4): SQTIHQWPATLVQPVGSPLSLECTVEGTSNPNLYWYRQAAGRGLQLLFYSVGIGQISSEVPQNLSASRPQDRQFILSSKKLLLSDSGFYLCAWKDYRRMLNEKLFFGSGTQLSVL.

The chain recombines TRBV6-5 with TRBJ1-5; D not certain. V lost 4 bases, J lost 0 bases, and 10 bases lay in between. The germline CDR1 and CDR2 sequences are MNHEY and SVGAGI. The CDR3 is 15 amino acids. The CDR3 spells CASSLGAYSNQPQHF. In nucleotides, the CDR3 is TGTGCCAGCAGTTTGGGAGCCTATAGCAATCAGCCCCAGCATTTT.

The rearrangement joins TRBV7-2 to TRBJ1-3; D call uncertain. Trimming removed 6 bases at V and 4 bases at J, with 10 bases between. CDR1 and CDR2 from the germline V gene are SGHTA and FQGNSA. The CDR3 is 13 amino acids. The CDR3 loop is CASRAPTGNTIYF. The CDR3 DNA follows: TGTGCCAGCAGAGCTCCGACCGGAAACACCATATATTTT.

Written as DNA, the CDR3 is TGTGCCAGCAGAGTGGTACAGGGGGGTCCTGAAGCTTTCTTT. Translating gives CASRVVQGGPEAFF. The chain joins TRBV2 to TRBJ1-1; TRBD1 aligns across 8 bases. CDR1 is SNHLY, CDR2 FYNNEI, per germline. V dropped 6 bases and J dropped 6; count of bases not matched to a gene: 9. CDR3 size: 14 residues.

As DNA, the CDR3 is TGTGCCAGCAGTTATAACCAGCGGGGGCCTCAAGAGACCCAGTACTTC. Its translation: CASSYNQRGPQETQYF. The chain combines TRBV6-5 with TRBJ2-5, with 8 bases matching TRBD2. The CDR3 runs 16 residues. Losses at the gene ends were 3 bases for V and 2 bases for J; bases not matched to a gene: 8. CDR1 is MNHEY and CDR2 is SVGAGI in the germline V gene.

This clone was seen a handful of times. The chain's CDR3 is CASGHGTQTYEQYF. The DNA of the CDR3 is TGTGCCAGCGGGCACGGGACCCAGACCTACGAGCAGTACTTC. The chain couples TRBV28 to TRBJ2-7; TRBD1 or TRBD2 may be the D gene (5 bases each). The CDR3 extends over 14 amino acids. V lost 8 bases to trimming and J lost 2 bases, with 16 bases between them. From germline, CDR1 is MDHEN and CDR2 SYDVKM. The whole variable domain, filled in from reference TRBV28 and TRBJ2-7, reads DVKVTQSSRYLVKRTGEKVFLECVQDMDHENMFWYRQDPGLGLRLIYFSYDVKMKEKGDIPEGYSVSREKKERFSLILESASTNQTSMYLCASGHGTQTYEQYFGPGTRLTVT.

The CDR3 DNA is TGTGCCAGCAGCTTAGACTCCCCTAGCACAGATACGCAGTATTTT. Amino acids: CASSLDSPSTDTQYF. The chain uses TRBV7-3 and TRBJ2-3; no clear D gene. CDR3 length: 15 amino acids. V was trimmed by 2 bases and J by 0 bases, leaving 9 bases between them. The germline CDR1 and CDR2 sequences are SGHTA and FQGTGA.

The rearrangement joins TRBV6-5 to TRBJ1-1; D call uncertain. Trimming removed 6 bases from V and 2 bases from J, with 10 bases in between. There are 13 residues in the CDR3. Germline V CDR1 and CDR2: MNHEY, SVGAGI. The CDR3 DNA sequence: TGTGCCAGCAGCCATCACCTTAACACTGAAGCTTTCTTT. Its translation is CASSHHLNTEAFF.

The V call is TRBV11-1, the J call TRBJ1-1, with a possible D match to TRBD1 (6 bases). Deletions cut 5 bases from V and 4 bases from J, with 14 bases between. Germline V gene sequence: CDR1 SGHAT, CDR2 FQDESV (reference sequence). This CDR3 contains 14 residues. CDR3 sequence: CASSLTGTGTEAFF. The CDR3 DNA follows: TGTGCCAGCAGCCTTACAGGGACTGGCACTGAAGCTTTCTTT.

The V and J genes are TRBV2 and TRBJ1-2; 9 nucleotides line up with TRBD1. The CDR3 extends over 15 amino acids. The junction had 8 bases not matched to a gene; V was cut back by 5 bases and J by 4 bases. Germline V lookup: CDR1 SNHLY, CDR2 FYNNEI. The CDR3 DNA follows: TGTGCCAGCAGTACCCCCGGGACAGGGCCCTATGGCTACACCTTC. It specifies CASSTPGTGPYGYTF.

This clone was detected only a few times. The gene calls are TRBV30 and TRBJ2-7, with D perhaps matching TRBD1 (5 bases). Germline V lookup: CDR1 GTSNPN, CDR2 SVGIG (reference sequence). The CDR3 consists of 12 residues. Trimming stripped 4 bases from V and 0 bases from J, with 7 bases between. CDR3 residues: CAWIDSSYEQYF. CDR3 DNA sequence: TGTGCCTGGATTGACAGCTCCTACGAGCAGTACTTC.

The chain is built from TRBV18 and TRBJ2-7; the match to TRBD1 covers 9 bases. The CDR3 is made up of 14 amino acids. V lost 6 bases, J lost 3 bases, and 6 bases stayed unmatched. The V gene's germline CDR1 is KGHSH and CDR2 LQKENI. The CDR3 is CASSPGTGYYEQYF. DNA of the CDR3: TGTGCCAGCTCGCCCGGGACAGGGTACTACGAGCAGTACTTC.

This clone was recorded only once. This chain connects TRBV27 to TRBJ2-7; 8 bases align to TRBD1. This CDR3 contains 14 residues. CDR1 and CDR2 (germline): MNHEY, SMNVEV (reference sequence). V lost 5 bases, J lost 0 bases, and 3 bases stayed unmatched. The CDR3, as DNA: TGTGCCAGCAGTCGACAGGGGAGCTCCTACGAGCAGTACTTC. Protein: CASSRQGSSYEQYF.

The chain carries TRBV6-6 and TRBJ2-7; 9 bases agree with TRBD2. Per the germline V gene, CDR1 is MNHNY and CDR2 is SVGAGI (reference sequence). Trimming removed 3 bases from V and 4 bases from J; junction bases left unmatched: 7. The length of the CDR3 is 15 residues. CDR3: CASSYLAGDWYEQYF. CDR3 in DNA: TGTGCCAGCAGTTATTTAGCGGGAGACTGGTACGAGCAGTACTTC.

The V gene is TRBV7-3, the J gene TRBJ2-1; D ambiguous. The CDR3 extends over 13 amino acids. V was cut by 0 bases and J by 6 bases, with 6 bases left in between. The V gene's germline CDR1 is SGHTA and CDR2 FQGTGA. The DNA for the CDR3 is TGTGCCAGCAGCTTAACCGTCGTCAATGAGCAGTTCTTC. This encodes CASSLTVVNEQFF.

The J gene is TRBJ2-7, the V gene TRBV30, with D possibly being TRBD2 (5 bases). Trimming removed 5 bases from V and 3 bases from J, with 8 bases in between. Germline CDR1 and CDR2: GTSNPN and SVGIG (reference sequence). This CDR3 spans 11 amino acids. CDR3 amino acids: CAWGLVYEQYF. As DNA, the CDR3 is TGTGCCTGGGGACTGGTCTACGAGCAGTACTTC.